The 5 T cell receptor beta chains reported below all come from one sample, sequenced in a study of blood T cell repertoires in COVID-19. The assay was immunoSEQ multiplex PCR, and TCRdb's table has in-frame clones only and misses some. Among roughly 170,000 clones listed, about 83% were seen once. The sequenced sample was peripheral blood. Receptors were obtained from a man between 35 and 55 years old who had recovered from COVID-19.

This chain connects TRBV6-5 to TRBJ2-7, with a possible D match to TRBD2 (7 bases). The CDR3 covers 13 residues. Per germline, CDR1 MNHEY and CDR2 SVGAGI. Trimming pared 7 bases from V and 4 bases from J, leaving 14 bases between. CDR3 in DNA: TGTGCCAGCAAACAGGGAGGGCCATACGAGCAGTACTTC. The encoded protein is CASKQGGPYEQYF.

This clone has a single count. The CDR3 sequence is CASTSRADYGYTF. For the CDR3, the DNA is TGTGCCAGCACCTCCAGGGCAGACTATGGCTACACCTTC. The chain links TRBV28 to TRBJ1-2; TRBD1 might be the D (5 bases). CDR1 MDHEN and CDR2 SYDVKM come from the germline V gene. V lost 7 bases and J 3 bases, leaving 12 bases between the germline ends. The CDR3 has 13 amino acids.

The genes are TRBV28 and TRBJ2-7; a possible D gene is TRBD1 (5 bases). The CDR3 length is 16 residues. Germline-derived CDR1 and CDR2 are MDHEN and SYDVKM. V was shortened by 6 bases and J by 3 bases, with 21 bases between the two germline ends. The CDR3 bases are TGTGCCAGCAGCCTCTCAGGGCCTCTTAATGTCTACGAGCAGTACTTC. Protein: CASSLSGPLNVYEQYF.

CDR3 in amino acids: CATFDSVRQFF. For the CDR3, the DNA is TGCGCCACTTTTGATTCAGTACGGCAGTTCTTC. This rearrangement joins TRBV4-1 to TRBJ2-1; the D is unclear. Trimming shortened V by 10 bases and J by 12 bases, and 16 bases separated the two germline ends. Germline CDR1 is MGHRA and CDR2 is YSYEKL. The CDR3 length is 11 residues.

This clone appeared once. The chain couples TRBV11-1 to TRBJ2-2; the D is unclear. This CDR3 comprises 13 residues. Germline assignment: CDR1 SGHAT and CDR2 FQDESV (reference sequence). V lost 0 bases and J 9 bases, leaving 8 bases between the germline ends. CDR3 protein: CASSLAEIRELFF. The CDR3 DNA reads TGTGCCAGCAGCTTAGCCGAGATCCGGGAGCTGTTTTTT. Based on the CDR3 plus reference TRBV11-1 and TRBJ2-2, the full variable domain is EAEVAQSPRYKITEKSQAVAFWCDPISGHATLYWYRQILGQGPELLVQFQDESVVDDSQLPKDRFSAERLKGVDSTLKIQPAELGDSAMYLCASSLAEIRELFFGEGSRLTVL.